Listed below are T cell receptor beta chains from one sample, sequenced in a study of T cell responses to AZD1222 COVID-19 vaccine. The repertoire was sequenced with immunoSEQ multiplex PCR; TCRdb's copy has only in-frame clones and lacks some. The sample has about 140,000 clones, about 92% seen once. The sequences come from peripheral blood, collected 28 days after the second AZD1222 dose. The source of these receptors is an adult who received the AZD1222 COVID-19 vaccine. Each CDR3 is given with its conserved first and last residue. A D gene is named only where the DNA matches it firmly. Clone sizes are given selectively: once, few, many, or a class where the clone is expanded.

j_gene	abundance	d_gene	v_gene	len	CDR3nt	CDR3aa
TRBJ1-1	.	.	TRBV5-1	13	TGCGCCAGCAGCTTGCAACCGAACACTGAAGCTTTCTTT	CASSLQPNTEAFF
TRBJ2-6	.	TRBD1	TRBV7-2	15	TGTGCCAGCAGGGCAGGGGGCGTTGGGGCCAACGTCCTGACTTTC	CASRAGGVGANVLTF
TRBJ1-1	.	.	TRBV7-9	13	TGTGCCAGCAGCTTCACCGCGATAAAAGAAGCTTTCTTT	CASSFTAIKEAFF
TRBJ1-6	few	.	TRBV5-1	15	TGCGCCAGCAGCTTGGGCAGCAACTATAATTCACCCCTCCACTTT	CASSLGSNYNSPLHF
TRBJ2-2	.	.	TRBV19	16	TGTGCCAGTAGTACCCTCGCCAAACAGGACACCGGGGAGCTGTTTTTT	CASSTLAKQDTGELFF
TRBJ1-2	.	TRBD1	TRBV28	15	TGTGCCAGCAGTATATCCGGGACAGGGAGATATGGCTACACCTTC	CASSISGTGRYGYTF
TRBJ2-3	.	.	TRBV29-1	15	TGCAGCGTTTGGGGGACCCTATTTAGCACAGATACGCAGTATTTT	CSVWGTLFSTDTQYF
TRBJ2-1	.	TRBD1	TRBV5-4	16	TGTGCCAGCAGCTTGGCCCGGGACAGGGGATACAATGAGCAGTTCTTC	CASSLARDRGYNEQFF
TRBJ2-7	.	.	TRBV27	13	TGTGCCAGCAGTTCTGGGGGGTCCTACGAGCAGTACTTC	CASSSGGSYEQYF
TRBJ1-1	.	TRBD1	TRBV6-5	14	TGTGCCACGCTCGCCGACAGGGGGCGGACTGAAGCTTTCTTT	CATLADRGRTEAFF
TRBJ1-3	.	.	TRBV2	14	TGTGCCAGCAGTGAGTCCGCATCTGGAAACACCATATATTTT	CASSESASGNTIYF
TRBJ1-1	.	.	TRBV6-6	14	TGTGCCAGCAGTTCCCAGGAGATGAACACTGAAGCTTTCTTT	CASSSQEMNTEAFF
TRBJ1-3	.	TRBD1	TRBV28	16	TGTGCCAGCAGTTTGTCTGGACAGGATTCTGGAAACACCATATATTTT	CASSLSGQDSGNTIYF
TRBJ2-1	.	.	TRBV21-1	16	TGTGCCAGCAGCAAAGGGGGGGATACGCGAGAGGATGAGCAGTTCTTC	CASSKGGDTREDEQFF
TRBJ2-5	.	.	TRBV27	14	TGTGCCAGCAGTTTATTAGGGGCCGGGGAGACCCAGTACTTC	CASSLLGAGETQYF
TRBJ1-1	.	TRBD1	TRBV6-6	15	TGTGCCAGCAGTAAAGGGGGCCCCATGAACACTGAAGCTTTCTTT	CASSKGGPMNTEAFF
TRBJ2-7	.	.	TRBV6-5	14	TGTGCCAGCACCCGAAGCCAGTCGAACTACGAGCAGTACTTC	CASTRSQSNYEQYF